This TCR beta chain is from a study of OX40 agonist ivuxolimab in advanced cancers. Libraries were prepared by immunoSEQ multiplex PCR; TCRdb keeps only in-frame clonotypes and omits some of them. The table lists about 68,000 clones, around 86% of them singletons, with about 2.1% in the top ten. Trimming removed 0 bases at V and 10 bases at J, with 5 bases between. The germline V gene encodes CDR1 SGHRS and CDR2 YFSETQ. The CDR3 is 11 residues long. The rearrangement links TRBV5-1 to TRBJ2-1; D is unresolved. This material consisted of CD4+ or CD8+ T cells sorted from blood, taken in a trial of the OX40 agonist ivuxolimab. The receptor's source is an adult with an advanced solid tumor such as melanoma, head and neck, liver or kidney cancer. The CDR3 bases are TGCGCCAGCAGCTTGGACTGGGAGCAGTTCTTC. This codes for CASSLDWEQFF.